This is a list of T cell receptor beta chains from one sample in a study of T and B cells in COVID-19 patients. TCRdb reanalysed the multiplex PCR reads using MiXCR and keeps one entry per CDR3 protein. The data show 800 to 1,100 distinct CDR3 sequences, with around 20% seen just once and roughly 65% held by the top ten. Sequenced material: blood. The receptors were sampled from a human donor with active COVID-19. The donor label of this sample is uncertain. Each CDR3 is given with its conserved first and last residue. The D gene is left open where the match is weak. Not all rows give a size; the values are once, few, many and, for expanded clones, a class.

d_gene,abundance,j_gene,v_gene,CDR3aa,CDR3nt
-,medium-sized,TRBJ1-6,TRBV30,CAWSYGGERIDSPLHF,TGTGCCTGGAGTTATGGCGGGGAAAGAATTGATTCACCCCTCCACTTT
-,medium-sized,TRBJ1-5,TRBV19,CASSMGGEDQPQHF,TGTGCCAGTAGTATGGGTGGGGAGGATCAGCCCCAGCATTTT
-,medium-sized,TRBJ1-5,TRBV19,CASSIGVNQPQHF,TGTGCCAGTAGTATAGGGGTGAATCAGCCCCAGCATTTT
-,many,TRBJ1-2,TRBV5-6,CASSTRGGYYGYTF,TGTGCCAGCAGCACTCGGGGGGGATACTATGGCTACACCTTC
-,medium-sized,TRBJ1-4,TRBV7-6,CASSLARRRGEKLFF,TGTGCCAGCAGCTTAGCTAGACGGCGAGGAGAAAAACTGTTTTTT
-,many,TRBJ1-1,TRBV6-2/TRBV6-3,CASSWVNTEAFF,TGTGCCAGCAGTTGGGTGAACACTGAAGCTTTCTTT
TRBD1,once,TRBJ1-2,TRBV7-9,CASSLAGTGYYGYTF,TGTGCCAGCAGCTTAGCCGGGACAGGGTACTATGGCTACACCTTC
-,medium-sized,TRBJ2-6,TRBV4-3,CASSQDLVVPDSLFSGANVLTF,TGCGCCAGCAGCCAAGATTTAGTTGTACCCGACAGCCTTTTCTCTGGGGCCAACGTCCTGACTTTC
-,medium-sized,TRBJ1-1,TRBV19,CASRQNTEAFF,TGTGCCAGTAGACAGAACACTGAAGCTTTCTTT
TRBD2,medium-sized,TRBJ2-2,TRBV5-1,CASSPTGTSGRGSGELFF,TGCGCCAGCAGCCCAACCGGGACTAGCGGGAGAGGGTCCGGGGAGCTGTTTTTT
-,medium-sized,TRBJ2-2,TRBV12-3/TRBV12-4,CASRRQARVGELFF,TGTGCCAGCAGAAGACAGGCGAGGGTCGGGGAGCTGTTTTTT
TRBD2,medium-sized,TRBJ2-7,TRBV12-3/TRBV12-4,CASSFNVAGREQYF,TGTGCCAGCAGTTTTAACGTAGCGGGACGCGAGCAGTACTTC
TRBD1,medium-sized,TRBJ1-2,TRBV5-1,CASSPRTGGTYGYTF,TGCGCCAGCAGCCCACGGACAGGGGGCACCTATGGCTACACCTTC
TRBD1,medium-sized,TRBJ2-6,TRBV6-5,CASTRIAGTGDSGANVLTF,TGTGCCAGCACCCGAATCGCCGGGACAGGGGACTCTGGGGCCAACGTCCTGACTTTC
TRBD2,medium-sized,TRBJ2-3,TRBV18,CASSPLAGVGDTQYF,TGTGCCAGCTCACCGCTAGCGGGAGTTGGAGATACGCAGTATTTT
-,-,TRBJ1-5,TRBV6-5,CAGGNQPQHF,TGTGCCGGGGGAAATCAGCCCCAGCATTTT
-,-,TRBJ2-3,TRBV10-2,CASKEGTVGTDTQYF,TGCGCCAGCAAGGAGGGGACAGTAGGAACAGATACGCAGTATTTT
TRBD1,-,TRBJ1-1,TRBV11-2,CASSLYGTGNTEAFF,TGTGCCAGCAGCTTATATGGGACAGGGAACACTGAAGCTTTCTTT
-,medium-sized,TRBJ1-3,TRBV6-6,CASRMPEEYTIYF,TGTGCCAGCAGGATGCCCGAGGAATACACCATATATTTT
-,-,TRBJ1-1,TRBV6-5,CASTRVNTEAFF,TGTGCCAGCACCAGAGTGAACACTGAAGCTTTCTTT
-,-,TRBJ1-1,TRBV20-1,CSAPPVGTEAFF,TGCAGTGCCCCTCCCGTGGGCACTGAAGCTTTCTTT
TRBD2,-,TRBJ2-3,TRBV27,CASRGWAGGDTQYF,TGTGCCAGCAGAGGGTGGGCGGGGGGAGATACGCAGTATTTT
-,medium-sized,TRBJ1-4,TRBV6-2/TRBV6-3,CASSSGRPRGEKLFF,TGTGCCAGCAGTTCCGGACGGCCTCGGGGAGAAAAACTGTTTTTT
-,-,TRBJ1-4,TRBV28,CASSLRPGEKLFF,TGTGCCAGCAGCCTGAGGCCCGGAGAAAAACTGTTTTTT
-,medium-sized,TRBJ2-1,TRBV13,CASSLGYNEQFF,TGTGCCAGCAGTTTGGGGTACAATGAGCAGTTCTTC
TRBD2,medium-sized,TRBJ2-2,TRBV14,CASSQLLAGNTGELFF,TGTGCCAGCAGCCAGTTACTAGCGGGGAACACCGGGGAGCTGTTTTTT
-,few,TRBJ1-2,TRBV20-1,CSARRSVGRISEGYTF,TGCAGTGCTAGACGTTCCGTTGGACGGATCTCTGAGGGCTACACCTTC
TRBD1,medium-sized,TRBJ2-1,TRBV7-9,CASSRIGQGRYNEQFF,TGTGCCAGCAGCCGAATCGGACAGGGGCGATACAATGAGCAGTTCTTC
-,few,TRBJ2-1,TRBV5-5,CASSFGSGGEQFF,TGTGCCAGCAGCTTTGGATCTGGGGGGGAGCAGTTCTTC
-,medium-sized,TRBJ1-1,TRBV19,CASSLGLSGTEAFF,TGTGCCAGTAGTTTGGGACTCTCGGGCACTGAAGCTTTCTTT
-,-,TRBJ1-1,TRBV20-1,CSARDFRARTEAFF,TGCAGTGCTAGAGATTTTAGGGCGAGAACTGAAGCTTTCTTT
-,-,TRBJ2-5,TRBV12-3/TRBV12-4,CASSLGQGEWETQYF,TGTGCCAGCAGTTTAGGCCAGGGTGAGTGGGAGACCCAGTACTTC
-,few,TRBJ1-3,TRBV24-1,CATSDRGTSGNTIYF,TGTGCCACCAGTGATCGGGGGACCTCTGGAAACACCATATATTTT
-,large,TRBJ2-1,TRBV6-5,CASSPSSSPTVGFF,TGTGCCAGCAGCCCCTCTTCCAGCCCTACGGTGGGGTTCTTC
-,-,TRBJ1-3,TRBV4-1,CASSQILSGNTIYF,TGCGCCAGCAGCCAAATCCTCTCTGGAAACACCATATATTTT
TRBD1,-,TRBJ2-7,TRBV7-2,CASRSTGGVHEQYF,TGTGCCAGCAGGTCGACAGGGGGCGTTCACGAGCAGTACTTC
-,few,TRBJ2-1,TRBV21-1,CASSTNVGTEDNEQFF,TGTGCCAGCAGCACCAATGTGGGGACAGAAGACAATGAGCAGTTCTTC